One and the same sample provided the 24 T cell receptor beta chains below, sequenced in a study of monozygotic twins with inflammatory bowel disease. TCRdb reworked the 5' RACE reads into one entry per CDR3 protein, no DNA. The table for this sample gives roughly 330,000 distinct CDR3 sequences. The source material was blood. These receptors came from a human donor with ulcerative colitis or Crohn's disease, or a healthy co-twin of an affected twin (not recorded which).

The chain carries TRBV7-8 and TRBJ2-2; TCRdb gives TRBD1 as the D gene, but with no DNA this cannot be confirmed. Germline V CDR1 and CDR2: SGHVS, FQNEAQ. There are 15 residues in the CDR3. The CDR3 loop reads CASLPLGGVAGELFF.

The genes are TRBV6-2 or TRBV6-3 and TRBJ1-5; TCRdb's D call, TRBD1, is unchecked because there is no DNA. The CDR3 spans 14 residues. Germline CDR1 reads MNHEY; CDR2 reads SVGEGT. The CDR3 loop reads CASSPRQGNQPQHF.

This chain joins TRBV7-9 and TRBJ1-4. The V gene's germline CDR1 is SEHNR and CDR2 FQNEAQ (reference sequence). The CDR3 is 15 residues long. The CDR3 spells CASSLELRTNEKLFF.

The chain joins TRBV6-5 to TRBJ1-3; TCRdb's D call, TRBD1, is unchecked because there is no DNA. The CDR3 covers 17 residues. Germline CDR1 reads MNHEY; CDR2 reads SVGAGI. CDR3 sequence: CASSYTAGGAGGNTIYF.

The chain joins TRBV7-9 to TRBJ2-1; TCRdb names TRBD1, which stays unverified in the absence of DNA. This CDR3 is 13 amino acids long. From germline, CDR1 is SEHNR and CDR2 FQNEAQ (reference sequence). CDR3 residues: CASSLVGPGQQFF.

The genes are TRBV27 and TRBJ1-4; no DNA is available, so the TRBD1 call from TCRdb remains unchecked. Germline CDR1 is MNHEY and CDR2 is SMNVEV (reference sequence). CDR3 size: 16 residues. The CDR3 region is CASSQSVGGLGEKLFF.

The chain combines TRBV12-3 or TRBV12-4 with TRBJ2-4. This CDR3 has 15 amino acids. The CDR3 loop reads CASSSGDLAKNIQYF.

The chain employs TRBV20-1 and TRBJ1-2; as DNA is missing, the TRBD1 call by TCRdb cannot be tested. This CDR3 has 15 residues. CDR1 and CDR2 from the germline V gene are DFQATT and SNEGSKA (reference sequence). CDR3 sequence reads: CSASGGAGSVYGYTF.

CDR3: CASRPTTTGGLETQYF. The rearrangement joins TRBV28 to TRBJ2-5; TCRdb designates TRBD1, a call that cannot be tested without DNA. Germline CDR1 is MDHEN and CDR2 is SYDVKM. CDR3 size: 16 residues.

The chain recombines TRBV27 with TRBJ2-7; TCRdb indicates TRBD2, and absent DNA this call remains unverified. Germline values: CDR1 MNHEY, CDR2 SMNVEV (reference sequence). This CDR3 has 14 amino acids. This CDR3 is CASSSRTSGYERYF.

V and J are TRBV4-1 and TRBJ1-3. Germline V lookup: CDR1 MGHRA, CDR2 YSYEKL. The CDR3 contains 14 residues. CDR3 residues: CASSQGGGRNTIYF.

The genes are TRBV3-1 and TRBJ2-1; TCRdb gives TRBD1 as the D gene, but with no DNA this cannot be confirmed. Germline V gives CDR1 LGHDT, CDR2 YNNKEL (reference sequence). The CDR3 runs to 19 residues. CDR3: CASSPVGGGGTGTYNEQFF.

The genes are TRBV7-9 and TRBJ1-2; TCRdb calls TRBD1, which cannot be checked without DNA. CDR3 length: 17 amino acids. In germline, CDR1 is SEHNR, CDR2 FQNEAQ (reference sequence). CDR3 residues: CASSLSPGQQYNYGYTF.

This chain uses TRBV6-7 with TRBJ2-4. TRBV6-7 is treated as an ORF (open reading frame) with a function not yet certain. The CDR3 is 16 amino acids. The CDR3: CASSERARISKNIQYF.

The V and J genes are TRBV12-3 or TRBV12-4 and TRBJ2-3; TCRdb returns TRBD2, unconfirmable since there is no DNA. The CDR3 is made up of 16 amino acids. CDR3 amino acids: CASSPHGSSRTDTQYF.

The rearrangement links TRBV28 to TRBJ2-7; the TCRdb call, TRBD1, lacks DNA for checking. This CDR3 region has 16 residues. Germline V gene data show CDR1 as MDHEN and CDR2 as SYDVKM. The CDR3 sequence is CTSSLSRTGVLYEQYF.

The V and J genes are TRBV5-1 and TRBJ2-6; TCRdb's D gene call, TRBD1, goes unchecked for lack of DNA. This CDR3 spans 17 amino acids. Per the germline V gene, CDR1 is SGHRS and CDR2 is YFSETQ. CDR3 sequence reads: CASSLGTGLAGANVLTF.

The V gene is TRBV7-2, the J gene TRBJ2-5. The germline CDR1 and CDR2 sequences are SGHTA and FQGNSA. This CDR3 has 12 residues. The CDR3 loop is CASSLEERTQYF. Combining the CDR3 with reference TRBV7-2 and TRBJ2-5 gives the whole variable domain GAGVSQSPSNKVTEKGKDVELRCDPISGHTALYWYRQSLGQGLEFLIYFQGNSAPDKSGLPSDRFSAERTGGSVSTLTIQRTQQEDSAVYLCASSLEERTQYFGPGTRLLVL.

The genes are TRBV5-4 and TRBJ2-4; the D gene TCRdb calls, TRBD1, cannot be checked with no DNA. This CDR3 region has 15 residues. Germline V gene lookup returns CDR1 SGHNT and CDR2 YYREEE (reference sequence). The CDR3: CASSFALTGGDIQYF.

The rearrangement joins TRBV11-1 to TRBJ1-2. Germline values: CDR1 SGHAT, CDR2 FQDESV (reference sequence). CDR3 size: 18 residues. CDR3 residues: CASSPSGGGGATNYGYTF.

The CDR3: CASSLEGTATKNEKLFF. V and J are TRBV12-3 or TRBV12-4 and TRBJ1-4; with no DNA, the TCRdb D assignment of TRBD1 cannot be verified. This CDR3 contains 17 residues.

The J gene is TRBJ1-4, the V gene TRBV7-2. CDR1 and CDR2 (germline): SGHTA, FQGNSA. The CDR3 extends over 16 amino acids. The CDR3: CASSLFASWQEQKLFF.

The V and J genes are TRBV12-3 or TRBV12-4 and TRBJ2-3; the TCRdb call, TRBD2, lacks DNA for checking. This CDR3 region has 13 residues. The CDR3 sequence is CASTNPGLLSQYF.

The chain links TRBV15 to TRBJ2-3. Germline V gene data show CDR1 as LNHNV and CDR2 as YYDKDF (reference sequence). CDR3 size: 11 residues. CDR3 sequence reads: CATAGLDTQYF.